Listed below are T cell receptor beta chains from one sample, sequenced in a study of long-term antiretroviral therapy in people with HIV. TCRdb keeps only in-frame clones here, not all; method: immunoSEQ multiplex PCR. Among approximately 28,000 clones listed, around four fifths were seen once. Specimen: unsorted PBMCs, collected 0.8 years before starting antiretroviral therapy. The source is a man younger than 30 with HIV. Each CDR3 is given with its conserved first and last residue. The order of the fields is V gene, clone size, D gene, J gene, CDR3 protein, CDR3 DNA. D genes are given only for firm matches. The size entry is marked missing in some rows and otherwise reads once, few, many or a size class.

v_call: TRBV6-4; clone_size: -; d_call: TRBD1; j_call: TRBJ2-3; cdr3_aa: CASSDGTGHTDTQYF; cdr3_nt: TGTGCCAGCAGTGACGGGACAGGGCACACAGATACGCAGTATTTT
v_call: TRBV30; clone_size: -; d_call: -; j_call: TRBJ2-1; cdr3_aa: CAWSQGVEQFF; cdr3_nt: TGTGCCTGGAGCCAGGGTGTTGAGCAGTTCTTC
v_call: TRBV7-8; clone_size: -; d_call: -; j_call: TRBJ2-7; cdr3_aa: CASSPGRTTRGEQYF; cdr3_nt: TGTGCCAGCAGCCCCGGAAGGACGACAAGGGGCGAGCAGTACTTC
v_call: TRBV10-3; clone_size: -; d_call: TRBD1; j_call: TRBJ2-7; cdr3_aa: CAISERGQGASEQYF; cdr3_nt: TGTGCCATCAGTGAAAGGGGACAGGGGGCGAGTGAGCAGTACTTC
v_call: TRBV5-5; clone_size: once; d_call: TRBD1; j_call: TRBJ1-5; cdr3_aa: CASSVGTGGQPQHF; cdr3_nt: TGTGCCAGCAGCGTCGGGACAGGGGGTCAGCCCCAGCATTTT
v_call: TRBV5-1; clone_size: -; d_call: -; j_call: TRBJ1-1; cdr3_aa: CASSWRADRLSEAFF; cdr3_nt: TGCGCCAGCAGCTGGCGGGCGGACAGACTGAGTGAAGCTTTCTTT
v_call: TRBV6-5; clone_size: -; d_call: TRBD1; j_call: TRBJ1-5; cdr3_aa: CASSPGQKNQPQHF; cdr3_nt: TGTGCCAGCAGTCCGGGACAGAAAAATCAGCCCCAGCATTTT
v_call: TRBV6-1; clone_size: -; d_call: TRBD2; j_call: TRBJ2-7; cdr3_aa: CASSGGLVEVYEQYF; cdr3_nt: TGTGCCAGCAGTGGGGGACTAGTTGAGGTTTACGAGCAGTACTTC
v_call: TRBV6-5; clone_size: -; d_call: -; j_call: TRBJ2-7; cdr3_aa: CASSYSSQGYRDEQYF; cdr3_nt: TGTGCCAGCAGTTACTCGAGTCAGGGATACAGGGACGAGCAGTACTTC
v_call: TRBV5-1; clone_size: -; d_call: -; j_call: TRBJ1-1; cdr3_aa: CASSSQGPPEAFF; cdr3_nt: TGCGCCAGCAGCTCTCAGGGGCCTCCTGAAGCTTTCTTT
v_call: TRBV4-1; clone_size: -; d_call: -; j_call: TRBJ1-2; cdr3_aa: CASSPATGPYYGYTF; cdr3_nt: TGCGCCAGCAGCCCAGCTACCGGGCCCTACTATGGCTACACCTTC
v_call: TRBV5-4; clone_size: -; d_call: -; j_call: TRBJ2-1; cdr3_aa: CASSSGGQGPSSYNEQFF; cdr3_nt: TGTGCCAGCAGCAGTGGGGGGCAGGGGCCGAGCTCCTACAATGAGCAGTTCTTC
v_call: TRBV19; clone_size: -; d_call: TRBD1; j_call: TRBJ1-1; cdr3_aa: CASRTGAQNTEAFF; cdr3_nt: TGTGCCAGTAGGACAGGGGCTCAGAACACTGAAGCTTTCTTT
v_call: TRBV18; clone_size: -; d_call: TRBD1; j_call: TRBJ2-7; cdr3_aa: CASSPGGRGLYEQYF; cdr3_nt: TGTGCCAGCTCACCAGGGGGCAGGGGGCTCTACGAGCAGTACTTC
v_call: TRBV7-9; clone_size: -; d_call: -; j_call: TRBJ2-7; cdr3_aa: CASSSPQGNEQYF; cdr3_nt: TGTGCCAGCAGCTCCCCACAGGGTAACGAGCAGTACTTC
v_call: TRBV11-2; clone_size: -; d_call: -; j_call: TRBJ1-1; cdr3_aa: CASSFGGGPLNTEAFF; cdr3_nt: TGTGCCAGCAGCTTCGGGGGGGGTCCCCTGAACACTGAAGCTTTCTTT
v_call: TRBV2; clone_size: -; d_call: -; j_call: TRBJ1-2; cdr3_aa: CASVPLTNYGYTF; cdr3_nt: TGTGCCAGCGTCCCCTTAACTAACTATGGCTACACCTTC
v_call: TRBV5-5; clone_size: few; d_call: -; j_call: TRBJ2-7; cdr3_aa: CASSFPGSYEQYF; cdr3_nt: TGTGCCAGCAGCTTCCCAGGCTCCTACGAGCAGTACTTC
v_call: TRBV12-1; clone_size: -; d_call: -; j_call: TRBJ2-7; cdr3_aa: CASRPGDSIITYEQYF; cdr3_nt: TGTGCCAGCAGGCCCGGGGACAGTATCATAACCTACGAGCAGTACTTC
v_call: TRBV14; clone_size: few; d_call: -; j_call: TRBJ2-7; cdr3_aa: CASSQSDTRYF; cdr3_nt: TGTGCCAGCAGCCAGTCCGACACTAGGTACTTC
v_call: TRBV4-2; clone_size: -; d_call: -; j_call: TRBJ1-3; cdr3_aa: CASSQDARVNTIYF; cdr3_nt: TGTGCCAGCAGCCAAGATGCCAGGGTCAACACCATATATTTT
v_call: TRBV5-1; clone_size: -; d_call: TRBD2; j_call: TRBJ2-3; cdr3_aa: CASSLEAGGRTDTQYF; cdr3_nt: TGCGCCAGCAGCTTGGAGGCGGGGGGTCGCACAGATACGCAGTATTTT
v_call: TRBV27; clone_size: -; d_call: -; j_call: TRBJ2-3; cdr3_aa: CASSSNSDSARTDTQYF; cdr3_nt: TGTGCCAGCAGTTCCAACTCTGACAGCGCCCGCACAGATACGCAGTATTTT
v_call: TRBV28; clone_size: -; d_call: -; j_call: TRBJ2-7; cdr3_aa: CASSPPSALSWEQYF; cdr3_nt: TGTGCCAGCAGCCCACCTAGCGCCCTTTCGTGGGAGCAGTACTTC
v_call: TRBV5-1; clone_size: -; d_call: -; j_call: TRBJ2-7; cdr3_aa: CASSLGQGASEQYF; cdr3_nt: TGCGCCAGCAGCTTGGGGCAGGGAGCCTCCGAGCAGTACTTC
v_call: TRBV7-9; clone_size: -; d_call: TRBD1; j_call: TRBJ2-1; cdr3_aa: CASSPTTGGNEQFF; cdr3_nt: TGTGCCAGCAGCCCGACGACAGGGGGCAATGAGCAGTTCTTC
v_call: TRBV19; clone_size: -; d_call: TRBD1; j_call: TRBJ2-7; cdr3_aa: CASSIGQGTSYEQYF; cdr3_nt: TGTGCCAGTAGTATCGGACAGGGGACCTCCTACGAGCAGTACTTC
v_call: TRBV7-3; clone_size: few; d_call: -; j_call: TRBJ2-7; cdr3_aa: CASSPMGGSYEQYF; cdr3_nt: TGTGCCAGCAGCCCCATGGGCGGCTCCTACGAGCAGTACTTC
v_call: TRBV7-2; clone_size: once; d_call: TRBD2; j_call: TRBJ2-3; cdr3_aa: CASSLRLAGLADTQYF; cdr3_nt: TGTGCCAGCAGCTTACGATTAGCGGGATTAGCAGATACGCAGTATTTT
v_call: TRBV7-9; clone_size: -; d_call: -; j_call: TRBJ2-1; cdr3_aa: CASEPLSGPEQFF; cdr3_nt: TGTGCCAGCGAACCGCTCTCGGGCCCTGAGCAGTTCTTC
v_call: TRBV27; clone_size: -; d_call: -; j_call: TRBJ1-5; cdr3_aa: CASSIHNSNQPQHF; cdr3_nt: TGTGCCAGCAGTATACATAATAGCAATCAGCCCCAGCATTTT
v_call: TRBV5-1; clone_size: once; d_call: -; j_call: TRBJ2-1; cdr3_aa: CASSFITGSPNEQFF; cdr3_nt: TGCGCCAGCAGCTTTATTACGGGATCCCCAAATGAGCAGTTCTTC
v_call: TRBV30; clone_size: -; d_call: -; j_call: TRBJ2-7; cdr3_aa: CAWSAGAPVGEQYF; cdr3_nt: TGTGCCTGGAGCGCCGGGGCCCCAGTGGGCGAGCAGTACTTC
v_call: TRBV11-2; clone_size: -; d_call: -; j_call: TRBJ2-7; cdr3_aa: CASSLDLWAWNYEQYF; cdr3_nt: TGTGCCAGCAGCTTAGATTTGTGGGCCTGGAACTACGAGCAGTACTTC
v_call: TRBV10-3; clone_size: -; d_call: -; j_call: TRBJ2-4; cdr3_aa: CAISETDSNIQYF; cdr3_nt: TGTGCCATCAGTGAGACTGACTCAAACATTCAGTACTTC
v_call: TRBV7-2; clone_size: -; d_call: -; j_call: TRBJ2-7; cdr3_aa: CASSLEPEYEQYF; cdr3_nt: TGTGCCAGCAGCTTAGAACCTGAATACGAGCAGTACTTC
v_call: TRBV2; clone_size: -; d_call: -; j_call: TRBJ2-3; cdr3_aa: CASRPGTDTQYF; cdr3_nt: TGTGCCAGCCGACCCGGCACAGATACGCAGTATTTT
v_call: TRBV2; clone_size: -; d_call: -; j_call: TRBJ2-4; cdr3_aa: CASLGGQLAKNIQYF; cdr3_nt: TGTGCCAGCCTGGGGGGTCAACTAGCCAAAAACATTCAGTACTTC
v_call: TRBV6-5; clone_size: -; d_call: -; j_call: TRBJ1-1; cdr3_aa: CASNRGRGNTEAFF; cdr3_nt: TGTGCCAGCAATCGGGGCAGGGGGAACACTGAAGCTTTCTTT
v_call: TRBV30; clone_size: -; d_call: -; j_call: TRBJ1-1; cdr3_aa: CAWRQNTEAFF; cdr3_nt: TGTGCCTGGAGACAAAACACTGAAGCTTTCTTT
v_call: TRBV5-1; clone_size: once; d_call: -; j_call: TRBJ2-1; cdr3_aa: CASSPTPVRDEQFF; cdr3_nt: TGCGCCAGCAGCCCGACACCGGTACGGGATGAGCAGTTCTTC
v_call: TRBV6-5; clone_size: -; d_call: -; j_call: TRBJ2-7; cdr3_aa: CASRDAYEQYF; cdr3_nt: TGTGCCAGCAGGGACGCCTACGAGCAGTACTTC
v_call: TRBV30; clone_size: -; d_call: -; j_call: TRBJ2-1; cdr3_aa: CAWSAGQYNEQFF; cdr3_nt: TGTGCCTGGAGCGCCGGACAGTACAATGAGCAGTTCTTC
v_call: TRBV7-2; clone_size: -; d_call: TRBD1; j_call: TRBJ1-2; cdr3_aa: CASSAGPGQGALGYTF; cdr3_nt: TGTGCCAGCAGCGCAGGTCCGGGACAGGGGGCTCTTGGCTACACCTTC
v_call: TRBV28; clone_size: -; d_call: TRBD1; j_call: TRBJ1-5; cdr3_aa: CASSSYRGRSLYSNQPQHF; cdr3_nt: TGTGCCAGCAGTTCCTACAGGGGGCGATCCCTCTATAGCAATCAGCCCCAGCATTTT
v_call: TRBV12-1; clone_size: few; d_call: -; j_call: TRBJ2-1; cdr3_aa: CASSFWQFF; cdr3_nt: TGTGCCAGCAGCTTCTGGCAGTTCTTC
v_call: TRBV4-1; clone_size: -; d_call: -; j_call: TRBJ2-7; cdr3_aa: CASSQDGWGAYEQYF; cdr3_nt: TGCGCCAGCAGCCAAGATGGGTGGGGGGCCTACGAGCAGTACTTC
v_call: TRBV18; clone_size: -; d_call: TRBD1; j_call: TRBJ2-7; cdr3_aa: CASSPRQGVYEQYF; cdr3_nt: TGTGCCAGCTCACCGCGACAGGGGGTTTACGAGCAGTACTTC